This T cell receptor beta chain was captured by sequencing in a study of technical replicates of blood from a handful of donors. Repertoires were generated with immunoSEQ multiplex PCR, while TCRdb's copy carries only in-frame clones and drops some. Of roughly 64,000 clones in the sample, 80% to 90% were seen once. The CDR3 has 15 residues. V was trimmed by 5 bases and J by 1 base, leaving 14 bases between them. Germline CDR1 is SGHAT and CDR2 is FQDESV (reference sequence). This chain joins TRBV11-1 and TRBJ1-1; maybe TRBD1 (6 bases). This TCR derives from a human donor in good health. Some clones in this sample may be carry-over from other donors' samples. The sample taken for sequencing was PBMCs. CDR3 residues: CASSPQDRRNTEAFF. Here the CDR3 DNA reads TGTGCCAGCAGCCCACAAGACAGGAGGAACACTGAAGCTTTCTTT. Full variable domain (outside the CDR3, taken from reference TRBV11-1 and TRBJ1-1): EAEVAQSPRYKITEKSQAVAFWCDPISGHATLYWYRQILGQGPELLVQFQDESVVDDSQLPKDRFSAERLKGVDSTLKIQPAELGDSAMYLCASSPQDRRNTEAFFGQGTRLTVV.